Below, 32 T cell receptor beta chains from the same sample are listed, as sequenced in a study of blood T cell repertoires in COVID-19. Libraries were prepared by immunoSEQ multiplex PCR; TCRdb keeps only in-frame clonotypes and omits some of them. This table has about 210,000 clones, around 81% appearing once. The sequenced material came from peripheral blood. These receptors were obtained from a human donor in a cohort sampled during active COVID-19.

CDR3 bases: TGTGCCAGCAGTTTAAGACAGCTAAACATGAACACTGAAGCTTTCTTT. Translating gives CASSLRQLNMNTEAFF. This chain connects TRBV27 to TRBJ1-1; a possible D gene is TRBD1 (5 bases). V was shortened by 2 bases and J by 0 bases, with 13 bases between the two germline ends. The germline V gene encodes CDR1 MNHEY and CDR2 SMNVEV (reference sequence). The CDR3 contains 16 residues.

The chain joins TRBV5-1 to TRBJ2-1, with 11 bases fitting TRBD2. Germline CDR1 reads SGHRS; CDR2 reads YFSETQ. V was clipped by 0 bases and J by 3 bases; unmatched bases: 5. The CDR3 covers 17 residues. CDR3 in amino acids: CASSLDVAGGLYNEQFF. CDR3 DNA sequence: TGCGCCAGCAGCTTGGACGTAGCGGGAGGGCTCTACAATGAGCAGTTCTTC.

V and J are TRBV7-3 and TRBJ2-5; the D is unclear. Trimming removed 1 base at V and 5 bases at J, with 14 bases between. CDR1 SGHTA and CDR2 FQGTGA come from the germline V gene. CDR3 size: 15 residues. CDR3 nucleotide sequence: TGTGCCAGCAGCTTAAACTCTCTCCCCCGGGAGACCCAGTACTTC. Amino acid sequence: CASSLNSLPRETQYF. Using reference TRBV7-3 and TRBJ2-5 for the parts outside the CDR3, the full variable domain is GAGVSQTPSNKVTEKGKYVELRCDPISGHTALYWYRQSLGQGPEFLIYFQGTGAADDSGLPNDRFFAVRPEGSVSTLKIQRTERGDSAVYLCASSLNSLPRETQYFGPGTRLLVL.

The chain carries TRBV5-1 and TRBJ2-7; 10 positions match TRBD2. V lost 3 bases to trimming and J lost 0 bases; unmatched junction nucleotides: 3. The CDR3 is 15 residues long. The germline V gene encodes CDR1 SGHRS and CDR2 YFSETQ. As DNA, the CDR3 is TGCGCCAGCAGCTCAGCGGGAGGGCCCTCCTACGAGCAGTACTTC. It specifies CASSSAGGPSYEQYF.

The chain combines TRBV2 with TRBJ2-5; 11 nucleotides line up with TRBD1. There are 15 residues in the CDR3. The ends lost 6 bases at V and 2 bases at J; junction bases unmatched: 5. Germline V gives CDR1 SNHLY, CDR2 FYNNEI. The CDR3 DNA is TGTGCCAGCAGCCCGGGACAGGGGGGGCAAGAGACCCAGTACTTC. This encodes CASSPGQGGQETQYF.

This chain joins TRBV5-6 and TRBJ2-4; 7 nucleotides line up with TRBD2. This CDR3 region has 14 residues. CDR1 and CDR2 from the germline V gene are SGHDT and YYEEEE. Trimming at V came to 1 base and at J to 7 bases, leaving 5 bases not matched to a gene. CDR3 amino acids: CASSLWQGGNIQYF. The CDR3 DNA sequence: TGTGCCAGCAGCTTGTGGCAGGGAGGGAACATTCAGTACTTC.

V gene TRBV7-8 combines with J gene TRBJ1-5; D is unclear. The V gene's germline CDR1 is SGHVS and CDR2 FQNEAQ. The CDR3 is made up of 18 amino acids. The V gene lost 5 bases and the J gene lost 4 bases, with 24 bases spanning the gap. CDR3 coding DNA: TGTGCCAGCAGCCTCCTAGCGGGTGAGGCGCCGGGGAATCAGCCCCAGCATTTT. The encoded protein is CASSLLAGEAPGNQPQHF.

This clone was observed once. V gene TRBV2 combines with J gene TRBJ2-1; D unresolved. The CDR3 extends over 14 amino acids. Germline CDR1 is SNHLY and CDR2 is FYNNEI. V was pared by 3 bases and J by 7 bases, with 13 bases between. CDR3 in amino acids: CASSDPVPGNEQFF. The DNA for the CDR3 is TGTGCCAGCAGTGATCCAGTCCCAGGTAATGAGCAGTTCTTC.

The chain has TRBV29-1 and TRBJ2-1; TRBD1 matches at 8 bases. CDR3 length equals 13 residues. J lost 10 bases, V lost 8 bases, and 13 bases had no gene match. CDR1 is SQVTM, CDR2 ANQGSEA, per germline. The CDR3, as DNA: TGCAGCTCGTCGACAGGGGCCGGGTTGGAGCAGTTCTTC. Encoded protein: CSSSTGAGLEQFF.

The gene calls are TRBV27 and TRBJ2-3; a possible D gene is TRBD2 (6 bases). With 3 bases removed from V and 2 bases from J, the gap between germline ends came to 15 bases. CDR3 length: 16 residues. In germline, CDR1 is MNHEY, CDR2 SMNVEV (reference sequence). The CDR3 DNA is TGTGCCAGCAGTTTGGGTGGGGGGAATCCCACAGATACGCAGTATTTT. It translates to CASSLGGGNPTDTQYF.

The chain has TRBV5-4 and TRBJ1-3, with D unclear. The CDR3 contains 15 residues. Trimming left V 2 bases short and J 4 bases short, with 13 bases between. Looked up from germline, CDR1 is SGHNT and CDR2 is YYREEE (reference sequence). The CDR3: CASSLIGSEGNTIYF. In DNA form, the CDR3 reads TGTGCCAGCAGCTTAATAGGATCGGAGGGAAACACCATATATTTT.

J is TRBJ2-3 and V is TRBV20-1, with unresolved D. Germline CDR1 and CDR2: DFQATT and SNEGSKA (reference sequence). V was cut by 3 bases and J by 8 bases, with 15 bases left in between. The CDR3 is 13 residues long. The CDR3 loop reads CSASGPTIGTQYF. As DNA, the CDR3 is TGCAGTGCTAGTGGGCCTACTATCGGTACGCAGTATTTT.

The chain recombines TRBV6-5 with TRBJ2-1; TRBD2 matches at 9 bases. Per the germline V gene, CDR1 is MNHEY and CDR2 is SVGAGI. This CDR3 contains 16 residues. V lost 2 bases, J lost 5 bases, and 7 bases stayed unmatched. This chain's CDR3 is CASSYRGTSFNNEQFF. DNA for the CDR3: TGTGCCAGCAGTTACCGTGGGACTAGCTTCAACAATGAGCAGTTCTTC.

This chain joins TRBV6-5 and TRBJ2-3; no clear D. V gave up 6 bases and J gave up 4 bases, with 14 bases separating them. This CDR3 contains 14 residues. Germline CDR1 MNHEY, CDR2 SVGAGI. Here the CDR3 DNA reads TGTGCCAGCAGACCCCTCCCTCGGGCAGATACGCAGTATTTT. This codes for CASRPLPRADTQYF.

Only a few counts were recorded for this clone. The chain has TRBV28 and TRBJ1-5; 9 nucleotides line up with TRBD1. CDR1 and CDR2 (germline): MDHEN, SYDVKM. The CDR3 covers 15 residues. J lost 4 bases, V lost 6 bases, and 7 bases had no gene match. As DNA, the CDR3 is TGTGCCAGCAGACCCGGGACAGGGATAAATCAGCCCCAGCATTTT. It encodes CASRPGTGINQPQHF.

This chain links TRBV27 with TRBJ1-1; 10 nucleotides agree with TRBD1. The ends lost 1 base at V and 1 base at J; junction bases unmatched: 6. The CDR3 length is 17 residues. Germline loops: CDR1 MNHEY, CDR2 SMNVEV (reference sequence). This chain's CDR3 is CASSLLGQGTPNTEAFF. As DNA, the CDR3 is TGTGCCAGCAGTTTATTGGGACAGGGGACCCCGAACACTGAAGCTTTCTTT.

Ten or more counts support this clone. The V call is TRBV3-1 (or the pseudogene TRBV3-2), the J call TRBJ2-3, with D tentatively TRBD2 (5 bases). Trimming cost V 1 base and J 0 bases, with 11 bases left between them. Germline loops: CDR1 LGHDT, CDR2 YNNKEL (reference sequence). This CDR3 has 16 amino acids. The chain's CDR3 is CASSQGMEASTDTQYF. CDR3 DNA: TGTGCCAGCAGCCAAGGTATGGAGGCTAGCACAGATACGCAGTATTTT.

This rearrangement joins TRBV7-9 to TRBJ2-3, with D possibly TRBD1 on 5 matching bases. Germline V lookup: CDR1 SEHNR, CDR2 FQNEAQ (reference sequence). V dropped 6 bases and J dropped 2 bases, with 12 bases sitting between them. This CDR3 comprises 14 residues. CDR3 nucleotide sequence: TGTGCCAGCAGTCGGACACCCTACACAGATACGCAGTATTTT. This gives the protein CASSRTPYTDTQYF.

The V gene is TRBV28, the J gene TRBJ2-7; D perhaps matches TRBD2 (5 bases). The V end lost 8 bases, the J end lost 0 bases, and 5 bases lay between the germline ends. The CDR3 runs 11 residues. Germline V gene lookup returns CDR1 MDHEN and CDR2 SYDVKM. CDR3 amino acids: CASGSSYEQYF. The CDR3 nucleotides read TGTGCCAGCGGGAGCTCCTACGAGCAGTACTTC.

The V gene is TRBV7-9, the J gene TRBJ1-1; a possible D gene is TRBD1 (5 bases). Trimming stripped 1 base from V and 3 bases from J, with 21 bases between. CDR1 SEHNR and CDR2 FQNEAQ come from the germline V gene (reference sequence). The CDR3 is made up of 18 amino acids. The CDR3 reads CASSLGLYGGGRHTEAFF. Here the CDR3 DNA reads TGTGCCAGCAGCTTAGGATTGTACGGGGGTGGAAGGCACACTGAAGCTTTCTTT.

The chain recombines TRBV6-4 with TRBJ2-3; weak D call: TRBD2 (6 bases). From germline, CDR1 is MRHNA and CDR2 SNTAGT. The V and J ends lost 5 bases and 2 bases respectively, with 8 bases between them. This CDR3 spans 13 amino acids. CDR3 in DNA: TGTGCCAGCAGTCGGGACTCCACAGATACGCAGTATTTT. Its protein product is CASSRDSTDTQYF.

As DNA, the CDR3 is TGTGCCAGTAGTACAACGGACAGGGGTTCACCCCTCCACTTT. Protein: CASSTTDRGSPLHF. The chain couples TRBV19 to TRBJ1-6; TRBD1 aligns across 9 bases. From germline, CDR1 is LNHDA and CDR2 SQIVND (reference sequence). The CDR3 spans 14 residues. The trim removed 4 bases at V and 9 bases at J, leaving 4 bases unmatched.

The genes are TRBV11-3 and TRBJ2-1; TRBD2 might be the D (7 bases). The CDR3 sequence is 16 residues long. Trimming removed 3 bases at V and 6 bases at J, with 18 bases between. The germline V gene has CDR1 SGHNT and CDR2 YENEEA. The CDR3 loop is CASSLEGGGPGNEQFF. CDR3 coding DNA: TGTGCCAGCAGCTTGGAGGGGGGAGGGCCGGGCAATGAGCAGTTCTTC. The full variable domain, with the rest looked up from reference TRBV11-3 and TRBJ2-1, is EAGVVQSPRYKIIEKKQPVAFWCNPISGHNTLYWYLQNLGQGPELLIRYENEEAVDDSQLPKDRFSAERLKGVDSTLKIQPAELGDSAVYLCASSLEGGGPGNEQFFGPGTRLTVL.

This clone was detected only once. The chain employs TRBV28 and TRBJ2-7; the D gene is possibly TRBD1 (5 bases). CDR1 is MDHEN and CDR2 is SYDVKM in the germline V gene. This CDR3 spans 13 amino acids. The V end lost 5 bases, the J end lost 3 bases, and 11 bases lay between the germline ends. DNA of the CDR3: TGTGCCAGCAGTCCTTCAGACAGCTACGAGCAGTACTTC. Translation gives CASSPSDSYEQYF.

The CDR3 sequence is CASSHRLTSTDTQYF. The CDR3 DNA sequence: TGTGCCAGCAGCCACCGACTGACTAGCACAGATACGCAGTATTTT. V is TRBV5-6 and J is TRBJ2-3; no definite D call. Germline V lookup: CDR1 SGHDT, CDR2 YYEEEE. Trimming cost V 4 bases and J 0 bases, with 12 bases left between them. The CDR3 sequence is 15 residues long.

This clone was seen more than once but under ten times. The V and J genes are TRBV5-1 and TRBJ1-2; D is unresolved. V was shortened by 0 bases and J by 0 bases, with 6 bases between the two germline ends. The CDR3 spans 14 residues. Germline V gives CDR1 SGHRS, CDR2 YFSETQ. In nucleotides, the CDR3 is TGCGCCAGCAGCTTGGACGGTGCTAACTATGGCTACACCTTC. It encodes CASSLDGANYGYTF. Based on the CDR3 plus reference TRBV5-1 and TRBJ1-2, the full variable domain is KAGVTQTPRYLIKTRGQQVTLSCSPISGHRSVSWYQQTPGQGLQFLFEYFSETQRNKGNFPGRFSGRQFSNSRSEMNVSTLELGDSALYLCASSLDGANYGYTFGSGTRLTVV.

This clone was counted a single time. V usage is TRBV5-4 and J usage is TRBJ2-5; D ambiguous. V was pared by 4 bases and J by 3 bases, with 4 bases between. Germline V gene lookup returns CDR1 SGHNT and CDR2 YYREEE (reference sequence). CDR3 length equals 11 residues. DNA of the CDR3: TGTGCCAGCAGCACTGAAGAGACCCAGTACTTC. Protein product: CASSTEETQYF.

The rearrangement links TRBV3-1 (or the pseudogene TRBV3-2) to TRBJ1-6; D is unresolved. From germline, CDR1 is LGHDT and CDR2 YNNKEL (reference sequence). The CDR3 consists of 16 residues. V dropped 0 bases and J dropped 14 bases, with 20 bases sitting between them. The CDR3 nucleotides read TGTGCCAGCAGCCAAGATTTATTGGTCGTGGCAGAAGCCCTCCACTTT. This gives the protein CASSQDLLVVAEALHF.

The chain recombines TRBV5-1 with TRBJ2-5; weak D call: TRBD2 (5 bases). Per the germline V gene, CDR1 is SGHRS and CDR2 is YFSETQ. Trimming shortened V by 4 bases and J by 1 base, and 8 bases separated the two germline ends. The CDR3 sequence is 13 residues long. Here the CDR3 reads CASSPRVQETQYF. Here the CDR3 DNA reads TGCGCCAGCAGCCCGCGGGTCCAAGAGACCCAGTACTTC. Together with reference TRBV5-1 and TRBJ2-5, the CDR3 gives the full variable domain: KAGVTQTPRYLIKTRGQQVTLSCSPISGHRSVSWYQQTPGQGLQFLFEYFSETQRNKGNFPGRFSGRQFSNSRSEMNVSTLELGDSALYLCASSPRVQETQYFGPGTRLLVL.

In the case of this clone: Sequence at one end of the junction differs from germline and may be a read error. The chain uses TRBV28 and TRBJ1-6; D remains unclear. This CDR3 has 13 amino acids. Germline V gene data show CDR1 as MDHEN and CDR2 as SYDVKM. In DNA, the CDR3 is TGCGGGGTGGGCTTGCGGGATAATTCACCCCTCCACTTT. Translated: CGVGLRDNSPLHF.

The chain is built from TRBV28 and TRBJ2-5; D might be TRBD2 (5 bases). Trimming shortened V by 3 bases and J by 8 bases, and 7 bases separated the two germline ends. Per germline, CDR1 MDHEN and CDR2 SYDVKM. CDR3 length: 11 residues. The chain's CDR3 is CASSLGETQYF. DNA of the CDR3: TGTGCCAGCAGTTTGGGAGAAACCCAGTACTTC.

The chain employs TRBV5-1 and TRBJ1-2; no definite D call. In germline, CDR1 is SGHRS, CDR2 YFSETQ. The CDR3 covers 13 residues. V lost 2 bases to trimming and J lost 8 bases, with 13 bases between them. The CDR3 region is CASSLEGREGYTF. DNA for the CDR3: TGCGCCAGCAGCTTAGAGGGAAGGGAGGGCTACACCTTC.